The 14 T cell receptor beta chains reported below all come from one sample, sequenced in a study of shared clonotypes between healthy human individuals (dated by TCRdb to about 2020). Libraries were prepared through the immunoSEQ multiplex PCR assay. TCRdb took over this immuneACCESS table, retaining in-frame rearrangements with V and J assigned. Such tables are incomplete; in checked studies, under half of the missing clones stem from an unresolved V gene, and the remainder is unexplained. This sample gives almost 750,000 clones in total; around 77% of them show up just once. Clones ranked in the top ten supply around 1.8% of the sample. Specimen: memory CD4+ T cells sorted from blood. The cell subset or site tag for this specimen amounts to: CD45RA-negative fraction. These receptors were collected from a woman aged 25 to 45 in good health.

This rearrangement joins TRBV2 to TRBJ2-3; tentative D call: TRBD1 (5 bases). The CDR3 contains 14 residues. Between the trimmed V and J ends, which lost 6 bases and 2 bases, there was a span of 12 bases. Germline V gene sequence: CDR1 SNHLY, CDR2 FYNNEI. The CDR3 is CASRVRGSTDTQYF. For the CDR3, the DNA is TGTGCCAGCAGGGTTAGGGGATCCACAGATACGCAGTATTTT. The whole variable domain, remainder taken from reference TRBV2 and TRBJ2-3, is EPEVTQTPSHQVTQMGQEVILRCVPISNHLYFYWYRQILGQKVEFLVSFYNNEISEKSEIFDDQFSVERPDGSNFTLKIRSTKLEDSAMYFCASRVRGSTDTQYFGPGTRLTVL.

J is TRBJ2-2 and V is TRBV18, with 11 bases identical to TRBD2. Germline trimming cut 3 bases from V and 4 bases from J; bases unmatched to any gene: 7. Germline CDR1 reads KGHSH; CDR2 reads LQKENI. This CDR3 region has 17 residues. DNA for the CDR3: TGTGCCAGCTCACCCAACGATCTAGCGGGAGGCACCGGGGAGCTGTTTTTT. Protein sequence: CASSPNDLAGGTGELFF.

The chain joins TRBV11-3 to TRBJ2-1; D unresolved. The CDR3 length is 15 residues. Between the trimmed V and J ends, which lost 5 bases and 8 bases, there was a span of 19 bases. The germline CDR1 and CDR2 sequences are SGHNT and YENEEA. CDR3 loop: CASSPSPIPMDEQFF. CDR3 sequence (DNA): TGTGCCAGCAGCCCCTCCCCCATCCCTATGGATGAGCAGTTCTTC.

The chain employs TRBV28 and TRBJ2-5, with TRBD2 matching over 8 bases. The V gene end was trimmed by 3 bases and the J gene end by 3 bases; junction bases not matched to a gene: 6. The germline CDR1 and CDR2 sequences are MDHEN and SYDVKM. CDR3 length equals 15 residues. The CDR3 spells CASSFLSGAKETQYF. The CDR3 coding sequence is TGTGCCAGCAGTTTTCTTAGCGGGGCGAAAGAGACCCAGTACTTC.

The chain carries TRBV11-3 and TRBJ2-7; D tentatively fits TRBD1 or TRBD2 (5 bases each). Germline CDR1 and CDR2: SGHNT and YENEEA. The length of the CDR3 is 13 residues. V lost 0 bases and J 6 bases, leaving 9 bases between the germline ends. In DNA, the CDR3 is TGTGCCAGCAGCTTAGAGGGGGTCGGCGAGCAGTACTTC. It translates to CASSLEGVGEQYF. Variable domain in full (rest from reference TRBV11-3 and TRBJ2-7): EAGVVQSPRYKIIEKKQPVAFWCNPISGHNTLYWYLQNLGQGPELLIRYENEEAVDDSQLPKDRFSAERLKGVDSTLKIQPAELGDSAVYLCASSLEGVGEQYFGPGTRLTVT.

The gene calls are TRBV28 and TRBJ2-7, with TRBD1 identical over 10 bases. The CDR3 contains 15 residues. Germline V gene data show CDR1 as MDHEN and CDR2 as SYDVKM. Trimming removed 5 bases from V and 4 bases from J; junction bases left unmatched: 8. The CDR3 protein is CASSPTGDRGYEQYF. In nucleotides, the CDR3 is TGTGCCAGCAGTCCTACCGGGGACAGGGGTTACGAGCAGTACTTC.

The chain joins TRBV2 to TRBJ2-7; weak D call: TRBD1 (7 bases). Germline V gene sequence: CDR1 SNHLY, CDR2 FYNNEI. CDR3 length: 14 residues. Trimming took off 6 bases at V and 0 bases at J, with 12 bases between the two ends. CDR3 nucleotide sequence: TGTGCCAGCAGAGGCGGGACAGTCTCCTACGAGCAGTACTTC. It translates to CASRGGTVSYEQYF.

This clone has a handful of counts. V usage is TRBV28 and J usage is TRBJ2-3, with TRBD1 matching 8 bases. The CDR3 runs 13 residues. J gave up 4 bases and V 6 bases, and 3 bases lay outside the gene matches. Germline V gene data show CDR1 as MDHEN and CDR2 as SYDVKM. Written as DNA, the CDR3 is TGTGCCAGCAGAGCACAGGGGGCAGATACGCAGTATTTT. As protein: CASRAQGADTQYF.

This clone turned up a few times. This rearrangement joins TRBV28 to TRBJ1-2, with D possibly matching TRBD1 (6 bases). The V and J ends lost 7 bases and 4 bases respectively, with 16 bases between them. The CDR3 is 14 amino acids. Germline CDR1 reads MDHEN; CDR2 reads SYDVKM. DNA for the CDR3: TGTGCCAGCAACTACGGGGGGCGAGGCTATGGCTACACCTTC. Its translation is CASNYGGRGYGYTF.

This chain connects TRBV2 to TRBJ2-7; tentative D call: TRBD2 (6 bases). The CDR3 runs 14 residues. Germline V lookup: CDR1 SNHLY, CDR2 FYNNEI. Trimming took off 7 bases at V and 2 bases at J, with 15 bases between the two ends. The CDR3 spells CASTERVTAYEQYF. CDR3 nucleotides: TGTGCCAGCACCGAGCGGGTGACCGCCTACGAGCAGTACTTC. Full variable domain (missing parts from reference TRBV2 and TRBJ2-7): EPEVTQTPSHQVTQMGQEVILRCVPISNHLYFYWYRQILGQKVEFLVSFYNNEISEKSEIFDDQFSVERPDGSNFTLKIRSTKLEDSAMYFCASTERVTAYEQYFGPGTRLTVT.

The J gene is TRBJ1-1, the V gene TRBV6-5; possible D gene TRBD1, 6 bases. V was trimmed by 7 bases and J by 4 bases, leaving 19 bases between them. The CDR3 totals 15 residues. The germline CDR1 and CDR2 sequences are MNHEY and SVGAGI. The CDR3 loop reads CASKLTGPGSTEAFF. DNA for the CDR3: TGTGCCAGCAAACTAACAGGGCCTGGTAGCACTGAAGCTTTCTTT.

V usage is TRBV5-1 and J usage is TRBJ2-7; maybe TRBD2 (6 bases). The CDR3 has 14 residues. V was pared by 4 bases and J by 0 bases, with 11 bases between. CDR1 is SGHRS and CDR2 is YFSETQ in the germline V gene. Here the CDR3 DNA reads TGCGCCAGCAGCCGCGGGACCTCCTCCTACGAGCAGTACTTC. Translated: CASSRGTSSYEQYF.

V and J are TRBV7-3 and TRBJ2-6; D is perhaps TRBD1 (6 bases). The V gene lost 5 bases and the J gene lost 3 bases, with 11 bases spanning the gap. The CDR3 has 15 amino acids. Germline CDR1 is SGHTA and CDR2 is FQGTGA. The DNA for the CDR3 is TGTGCCAGCAGCAAAGGGGGTGTTGGGGCCAACGTCCTGACTTTC. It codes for CASSKGGVGANVLTF.

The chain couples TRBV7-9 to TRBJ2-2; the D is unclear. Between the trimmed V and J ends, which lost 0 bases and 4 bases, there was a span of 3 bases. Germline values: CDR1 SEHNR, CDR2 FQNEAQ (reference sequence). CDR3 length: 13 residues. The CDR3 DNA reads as TGTGCCAGCAGCTTAGCCCGCACCGGGGAGCTGTTTTTT. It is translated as CASSLARTGELFF.